The following is a TCR beta chain sequence with its context. As yet, its antigen is unknown. The junction shows a germline mismatch at one end, possibly a read error. The data belong to a study of cytomegalovirus exposure and HLA in healthy donors. Study-level background: From donors who were HLA-typed, an early data release held 80 million to 85 million unique TCRs.

Nominally healthy donors provided the samples, though records likely missed some immune exposures. Vbeta (60) and Jbeta (13) primers were used in the PCR. The assay was immunoSEQ multiplex PCR, and TCRdb's table has in-frame clones only and misses some. The sample lists about 120,000 clones; around three fifths were seen once. The CDR3 spans 13 residues. Germline V gene lookup returns CDR1 SEHNR and CDR2 FQNEAQ (reference sequence). Study-level findings and limits: In a later analysis, HLA-associated beta chains showed higher expansion and lower generation probabilities than comparable chains.

The TCR was taken from a middle-aged woman in good health and CMV-seropositive. The chain has TRBV7-9 and TRBJ2-1; TRBD1 is a possible D gene (7 bases). Source material: PBMCs. The CDR3 nucleotides read TGTGCCAGCATGGAGGGGGCGGGGAATGGGCAGTTCTTC. Encoded protein: CASMEGAGNGQFF.